What follows are 27 T cell receptor beta chains derived from one specimen sequenced in a study of shared clonotypes between healthy human individuals. Measured with immunoSEQ multiplex PCR; TCRdb has only the in-frame clones, and not every one. The sample lists 740,000 or so clones; 73% were seen once. Sequencing was performed on memory CD4+ T cells sorted from blood. This sample's subset: CD45RA-negative fraction. All receptors come from a woman under 40 in good health.

This clone was picked up a small number of times. The rearrangement joins TRBV4-2 to TRBJ2-2; 9 nucleotides line up with TRBD2. Germline V gives CDR1 LGHNA, CDR2 YNFKEQ. The V and J ends lost 7 bases and 7 bases, in that order; junction bases with no gene match: 7. This CDR3 comprises 14 residues. In DNA form, the CDR3 reads TGTGCCAGCACCCAGAGCGGGAGGAGCGGGGAGCTGTTTTTT. Protein product: CASTQSGRSGELFF.

The chain combines TRBV6-5 with TRBJ1-1, with TRBD1 matching over 7 bases. Germline V gene sequence: CDR1 MNHEY, CDR2 SVGAGI. V lost 7 bases, J lost 6 bases, and 8 bases stayed unmatched. CDR3 length equals 13 residues. The CDR3 sequence is CASKDRVRAEAFF. The CDR3 region has the DNA TGTGCCAGCAAAGACAGGGTACGGGCTGAAGCTTTCTTT.

The J gene is TRBJ1-5, the V gene TRBV28, with D hard to call. CDR1 MDHEN and CDR2 SYDVKM come from the germline V gene. Trimming left V 7 bases short and J 4 bases short, with 17 bases between. The CDR3 has 15 amino acids. The chain's CDR3 is CASNPHVSVNQPQHF. The CDR3 bases are TGTGCCAGCAACCCCCACGTGAGCGTTAATCAGCCCCAGCATTTT.

The chain links TRBV10-3 to TRBJ1-1, with TRBD1 matching 7 bases. This CDR3 is built from 12 residues. Trimming took 7 bases from V and 3 from J; bases not matched to a gene: 2. Per germline, CDR1 ENHRY and CDR2 SYGVKD. CDR3: CAINRGDTEAFF. CDR3 in DNA: TGTGCCATCAACAGGGGAGACACTGAAGCTTTCTTT.

The V call is TRBV10-2, the J call TRBJ2-5; D is unresolved. The CDR3 contains 15 residues. The germline V gene encodes CDR1 WSHSY and CDR2 SAAADI. V was clipped by 3 bases and J by 2 bases, with 13 bases between them. The CDR3 is CASSDYPGGQETQYF. The CDR3 DNA reads as TGCGCCAGCAGTGATTACCCCGGCGGTCAAGAGACCCAGTACTTC.

The gene calls are TRBV4-2 and TRBJ1-6; tentative D call: TRBD1 (5 bases). CDR3 size: 17 residues. The germline CDR1 and CDR2 sequences are LGHNA and YNFKEQ. V was shortened by 0 bases and J by 0 bases, with 9 bases between the two germline ends. The CDR3 sequence is CASSQDLRGSYNSPLHF. The CDR3 DNA sequence: TGTGCCAGCAGCCAAGATTTGAGGGGCTCCTATAATTCACCCCTCCACTTT.

This sequence joins TRBV5-6 and TRBJ2-7; 11 bases match TRBD1. Trimming at V came to 1 base and at J to 9 bases, leaving 6 bases not matched to a gene. Germline CDR1 and CDR2: SGHDT and YYEEEE. This CDR3 comprises 14 residues. The CDR3 region is CASSLLGQGAGQYF. CDR3 coding DNA: TGTGCCAGCAGCTTGCTAGGACAGGGGGCAGGGCAGTACTTC.

This clone was observed a single time. This chain uses TRBV10-3 with TRBJ2-7; tentatively, D is TRBD2 (5 bases). With 3 bases removed from V and 6 bases from J, the gap between germline ends came to 15 bases. Germline V CDR1 and CDR2: ENHRY, SYGVKD. The CDR3 covers 14 residues. The CDR3 DNA follows: TGTGCCATCAGTGAAGGAGGTTCCCGCCTCGAGCAGTACTTC. Its protein is CAISEGGSRLEQYF.

Only a few counts were recorded for this clone. This sequence joins TRBV29-1 and TRBJ1-2; D is unresolved. CDR3 length: 13 amino acids. Germline CDR1 is SQVTM and CDR2 is ANQGSEA. V was cut by 6 bases and J by 1 base, with 12 bases left in between. DNA for the CDR3: TGCAGCGTGTCCGGACGGCTTAACTATGGCTACACCTTC. It specifies CSVSGRLNYGYTF.

J is TRBJ2-4 and V is TRBV18; 10 nucleotides agree with TRBD1. Trimming at V came to 3 bases and at J to 1 base, leaving 9 bases not matched to a gene. CDR1 KGHSH and CDR2 LQKENI come from the germline V gene. This CDR3 has 18 residues. The CDR3 reads CASSPGTGADWAKNIQYF. Here the CDR3 DNA reads TGTGCCAGCTCACCCGGGACAGGGGCTGACTGGGCCAAAAACATTCAGTACTTC.

J is TRBJ2-1 and V is TRBV6-1; D is uncertain. Between the trimmed V and J ends, which lost 6 bases and 2 bases, there was a span of 11 bases. CDR3 length: 14 amino acids. Germline V gives CDR1 MNHNS, CDR2 SASEGT. CDR3 DNA sequence: TGTGCCAGCAGGGCCCATCCCGCCTACAATGAGCAGTTCTTC. Residues: CASRAHPAYNEQFF.

The V call is TRBV4-2, the J call TRBJ2-1; 8 bases align to TRBD2. Per the germline V gene, CDR1 is LGHNA and CDR2 is YNFKEQ. This CDR3 has 17 amino acids. The V and J ends lost 4 bases and 7 bases, in that order; junction bases with no gene match: 15. Here the CDR3 reads CASSRAGGRTVGNEQFF. The CDR3 region has the DNA TGTGCCAGCAGCCGGGCTGGCGGGAGGACAGTGGGAAATGAGCAGTTCTTC.

This clone appeared a single time. The chain uses TRBV5-1 and TRBJ2-3; D possibly corresponds to TRBD2 (5 bases). The CDR3 spans 14 residues. CDR1 and CDR2 from the germline V gene are SGHRS and YFSETQ. The germline V and J ends were trimmed by 0 bases and 6 bases, with 11 bases remaining between them. In DNA, the CDR3 is TGCGCCAGCAGCTTGGACCCCAGCGGCGATACGCAGTATTTT. As protein: CASSLDPSGDTQYF.

The chain recombines TRBV19 with TRBJ1-3; D gene unclear. The CDR3 contains 17 residues. Trimming took 2 bases from V and 0 from J, leaving 14 bases between them. CDR1 is LNHDA, CDR2 SQIVND, per germline (reference sequence). CDR3 nucleotide sequence: TGTGCCAGTAGTATACGGCACGGGAGCAGCTCTGGAAACACCATATATTTT. This encodes CASSIRHGSSSGNTIYF.

The rearrangement links TRBV7-8 to TRBJ2-2; 7 bases align to TRBD1. The V gene end was trimmed by 5 bases and the J gene end by 5 bases; junction bases not matched to a gene: 5. CDR3 size: 14 residues. The germline CDR1 and CDR2 sequences are SGHVS and FQNEAQ. CDR3 in DNA: TGTGCCAGCAGCGCCCTGACAGGGACCGGGGAGCTGTTTTTT. Translating it yields CASSALTGTGELFF. Full variable domain (outside the CDR3, taken from reference TRBV7-8 and TRBJ2-2): GAGVSQSPRYKVAKRGQDVALRCDPISGHVSLFWYQQALGQGPEFLTYFQNEAQLDKSGLPSDRFFAERPEGSVSTLKIQRTQQEDSAVYLCASSALTGTGELFFGEGSRLTVL.

This clone appeared a single time. The chain links TRBV28 to TRBJ2-7, with D perhaps TRBD2 (6 bases). Germline V lookup: CDR1 MDHEN, CDR2 SYDVKM. The CDR3 extends over 13 amino acids. Trimming removed 7 bases from V and 7 bases from J, with 17 bases in between. The CDR3 spells CASTPGRDREQYF. CDR3 sequence (DNA): TGTGCCAGCACTCCCGGGCGGGATAGAGAGCAGTACTTC.

This clone occurred a few times. This chain uses TRBV9 with TRBJ2-1; 14 bases fit TRBD2. The ends lost 0 bases at V and 12 bases at J; junction bases unmatched: 5. Germline assignment: CDR1 SGDLS and CDR2 YYNGEE. The CDR3 extends over 15 amino acids. In DNA form, the CDR3 reads TGTGCCAGCAGCGTAGGACGACTAGCGGGAGGGCCGCAGTTCTTC. Amino acids: CASSVGRLAGGPQFF.

Points on this clone: A read error may explain this, as a much larger clone is one base away. Distinct nucleotide sequences in the sample also encode this CDR3. The chain couples TRBV2 to TRBJ1-5; D remains ambiguous. CDR1 and CDR2 from the germline V gene are SNHLY and FYNNEI. V lost 7 bases to trimming and J lost 0 bases, with 7 bases between them. This CDR3 has 13 residues. The CDR3 protein is CASKRDSNQPQHF. The DNA for the CDR3 is TGTGCCAGCAAGAGGGATAGCAATCAGCCCCAGCATTTT.

The chain has TRBV28 and TRBJ1-3, with D maybe TRBD1 (6 bases). V lost 6 bases and J lost 2, with 14 bases in between. The CDR3 has 15 residues. Germline CDR1 is MDHEN and CDR2 is SYDVKM. This CDR3 is CASSQGSGAGNTIYF. The DNA of the CDR3 is TGTGCCAGCAGCCAAGGGTCAGGGGCTGGAAACACCATATATTTT.

This clone appeared a single time. The chain is built from TRBV4-1 and TRBJ2-7; no clear D. CDR3 length equals 12 residues. The V and J ends lost 8 bases and 6 bases respectively, with 14 bases between them. Germline V gives CDR1 MGHRA, CDR2 YSYEKL. CDR3 protein: CASGPISGEQYF. In nucleotides, the CDR3 is TGCGCCAGCGGCCCGATCTCGGGCGAGCAGTACTTC.

In this sample, this clone turned up a few times. The chain links TRBV5-1 to TRBJ2-3; D may correspond to TRBD1 or TRBD2 (5 bases each). The V gene's germline CDR1 is SGHRS and CDR2 YFSETQ. This CDR3 is built from 14 residues. V shed 2 bases and J shed 7 bases, with 14 bases lying between them. The CDR3 nucleotides are TGCGCCAGCAGCTTCGGGACGGACGGAAATACGCAGTATTTT. Its protein is CASSFGTDGNTQYF.

V is TRBV6-6 and J is TRBJ2-2; D unclear. CDR1 and CDR2 (germline): MNHNY, SVGAGI (reference sequence). The length of the CDR3 is 15 residues. The V and J ends lost 2 bases and 4 bases respectively, with 11 bases between them. The DNA of the CDR3 is TGTGCCAGCAGTTACGTCGGCGGAACCACCGGGGAGCTGTTTTTT. Its protein product is CASSYVGGTTGELFF.

The chain couples TRBV19 to TRBJ2-1, with 7 nucleotides matching TRBD1. The germline gives CDR1 LNHDA, CDR2 SQIVND (reference sequence). The CDR3 extends over 16 amino acids. The trim removed 7 bases at V and 6 bases at J, leaving 15 bases unmatched. CDR3: CASTKGQPSGRNEQFF. The DNA of the CDR3 is TGTGCCAGTACCAAGGGACAGCCCAGCGGTCGCAATGAGCAGTTCTTC.

In DNA form, the CDR3 reads TGCAGCGCCGGGGGCGAGGGGAACGAGCAGTACTTC. Translating it yields CSAGGEGNEQYF. The rearrangement uses TRBV29-1 and TRBJ2-7; the D gene could be TRBD1 or TRBD2 (6 bases each). This CDR3 spans 12 amino acids. V lost 7 bases and J 5 bases, leaving 15 bases between the germline ends. CDR1 and CDR2 (germline): SQVTM, ANQGSEA.

A few counts support this clone. The chain combines TRBV6-1 with TRBJ1-2, with D perhaps TRBD1 (5 bases). Germline-derived CDR1 and CDR2 are MNHNS and SASEGT. The CDR3 covers 12 residues. Trimming took off 10 bases at V and 9 bases at J, with 18 bases between the two ends. The CDR3 protein is CAMSGAGQSYTF. Written as DNA, the CDR3 is TGTGCCATGAGTGGGGCTGGCCAGAGCTACACCTTC.

V gene TRBV5-6 combines with J gene TRBJ2-2; 8 bases agree with TRBD2. Germline CDR1 SGHDT, CDR2 YYEEEE. J lost 1 base, V lost 5 bases, and 7 bases had no gene match. This CDR3 contains 16 residues. Here the CDR3 reads CASSIAGGGNTGELFF. The CDR3 nucleotides are TGTGCCAGCAGTATCGCGGGGGGCGGGAACACCGGGGAGCTGTTTTTT.

A remark on this clone: This sample also contains other DNA sequences that code for the same CDR3. The DNA for the CDR3 is TGTGCCAGCAGTTTAGGGGGCTATGGCTACACCTTC. It yields the protein CASSLGGYGYTF. J is TRBJ1-2 and V is TRBV28; a weak D match, TRBD1 (5 bases). Per germline, CDR1 MDHEN and CDR2 SYDVKM. CDR3 length: 12 residues. Trimming removed 2 bases from V and 4 bases from J, with 5 bases in between.